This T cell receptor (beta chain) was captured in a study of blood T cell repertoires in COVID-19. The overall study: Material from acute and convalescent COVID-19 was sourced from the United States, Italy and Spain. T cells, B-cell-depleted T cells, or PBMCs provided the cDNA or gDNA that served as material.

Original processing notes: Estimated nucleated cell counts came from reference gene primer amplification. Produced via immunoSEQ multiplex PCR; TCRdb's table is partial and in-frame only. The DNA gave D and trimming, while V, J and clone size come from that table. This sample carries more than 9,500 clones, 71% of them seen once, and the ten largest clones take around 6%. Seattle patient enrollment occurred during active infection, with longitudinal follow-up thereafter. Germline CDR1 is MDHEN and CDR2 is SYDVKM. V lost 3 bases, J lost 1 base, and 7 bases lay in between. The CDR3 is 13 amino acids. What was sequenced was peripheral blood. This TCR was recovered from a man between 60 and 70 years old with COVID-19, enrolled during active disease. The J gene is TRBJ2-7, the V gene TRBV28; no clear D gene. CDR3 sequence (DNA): TGTGCCAGCAGTTTCAGGAATTCCTACGAGCAGTACGTC. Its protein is CASSFRNSYEQYV.